Each of the 8 T cell receptor beta chains below was sequenced from the same sample in a study of T cells after yellow fever vaccination. TCRdb redid the calling of the 5' RACE reads with MiXCR, one entry per CDR3 protein. The sample records under 150,000 distinct CDR3 sequences, roughly 8% being singletons. Here the sequenced sample was CD4+ T cells sorted from PBMCs, taken 5 days after the yellow fever booster vaccination. Every receptor here comes from a man aged 25-40 years who received the YFV17D yellow fever vaccine.

The sample holds many counts of this clonotype. The chain links TRBV6-2 or TRBV6-3 to TRBJ2-7; D perhaps matches TRBD1 (5 bases). V was cut by 0 bases and J by 4 bases, with 25 bases left in between. CDR1 and CDR2 from the germline V gene are MNHEY and SVGEGT. The CDR3 contains 19 residues. CDR3: CASSYSIYQDGDSVYEQYF. Here the CDR3 DNA reads TGTGCCAGCAGTTACTCGATTTATCAGGATGGCGACAGCGTTTACGAGCAGTACTTC.

A note on this clonotype: Without the conserved terminal phenylalanine or tryptophan, this CDR3 likely stems from a read error. This chain connects TRBV20-1 to TRBJ2-7; D assignment may be TRBD1 or TRBD2 (5 bases each). The CDR3 is made up of 12 amino acids. The germline gives CDR1 DFQATT, CDR2 SNEGSKA (reference sequence). Trimming cost V 0 bases and J 3 bases, with 6 bases left between them. The DNA of the CDR3 is TGCAGTGCTAGAGATGGGGGCTACGAGCAGTACTAC. This gives the protein CSARDGGYEQYY.

This clonotype came up many times. This chain joins TRBV20-1 and TRBJ2-7; D remains ambiguous. The CDR3 covers 14 residues. Germline CDR1 is DFQATT and CDR2 is SNEGSKA (reference sequence). The V end was cut by 6 bases, the J end by 0 bases, with 15 bases between. The CDR3 loop is CSATNTRSSYEQYF. The CDR3 DNA reads TGCAGTGCCACCAATACCAGGAGCTCCTACGAGCAGTACTTC.

This clonotype was detected ten times or more. The V and J genes are TRBV7-8 and TRBJ2-1; the match to TRBD2 covers 10 bases. The junction had 15 bases not matched to a gene; V was cut back by 4 bases and J by 3 bases. Germline lookup yields CDR1 SGHVS and CDR2 FQNEAQ. The CDR3 totals 19 residues. The DNA of the CDR3 is TGTGCCAGCAGCTCGACAGGGAGACGACTAGCGGGCTACTACAATGAGCAGTTCTTC. It is translated as CASSSTGRRLAGYYNEQFF.

Comments on this clonotype: Given a much more abundant clone one base away, this may be a read error. The gene calls are TRBV4-3 and TRBJ2-1, with D possibly being TRBD2 (6 bases). Looked up from germline, CDR1 is LGHNA and CDR2 is YSLEER. The CDR3 is 16 amino acids. Deletions cut 4 bases from V and 0 bases from J, with 13 bases between. The CDR3, as DNA: TGCGCCAGCAGCCCAGGGACTCCCAGCTCCTACAATGAGCAGTTCTTC. Amino acids: CASSPGTPSSYNEQFF.

Note on this clonotype: A much larger clone differs from this one at a single base, so this may be a read error. V usage is TRBV29-1 and J usage is TRBJ2-7, with D unclear. Trimming cost V 4 bases and J 5 bases, with 9 bases left between them. CDR3 size: 11 residues. The germline gives CDR1 SQVTM, CDR2 ANQGSEA. CDR3 in amino acids: CSVGERNEQYF. The DNA for the CDR3 is TGCAGCGTTGGAGAGCGCAACGAGCAGTACTTC.

This clonotype has at least ten counts. This chain links TRBV7-2 with TRBJ1-3, with D possibly TRBD1 on 6 matching bases. Germline lookup yields CDR1 SGHTA and CDR2 FQGNSA. The CDR3 is made up of 17 amino acids. Trimming took off 3 bases at V and 2 bases at J, with 17 bases between the two ends. CDR3 sequence: CASSFQTTGSTGNTIYF. The CDR3 DNA reads TGTGCCAGCAGCTTTCAGACCACAGGGTCAACTGGAAACACCATATATTTT. The variable domain in full, with the rest retrieved from reference TRBV7-2 and TRBJ1-3, is GAGVSQSPSNKVTEKGKDVELRCDPISGHTALYWYRQSLGQGLEFLIYFQGNSAPDKSGLPSDRFSAERTGGSVSTLTIQRTQQEDSAVYLCASSFQTTGSTGNTIYFGEGSWLTVV.

The chain has TRBV7-6 and TRBJ2-1, with D maybe TRBD2 (6 bases). Germline CDR1 SGHVS, CDR2 FNYEAQ. This CDR3 is 16 amino acids long. V lost 0 bases to trimming and J lost 3 bases, with 12 bases between them. The CDR3, as DNA: TGTGCCAGCAGCTTAGCTACCGGGAGTCGCTACAATGAGCAGTTCTTC. Amino acid sequence: CASSLATGSRYNEQFF.